The 28 T cell receptor beta chains given below trace back to one sample, sequenced in a study. TCRdb reprocessed the 5' RACE reads with MiXCR, giving one entry per CDR3 protein. The data hold about 47,000 distinct CDR3 sequences, with 28% observed a single time. The sequenced material came from naive CD4+ T cells sorted from blood. Documented subset: naive CD4+ T cells, CD4+CD45RA+CD25-. Receptor source: a female donor with breast cancer.

There are a few counts of this clonotype. The rearrangement links TRBV7-9 to TRBJ2-3; TRBD2 matches 13 bases. V lost 5 bases, J lost 0 bases, and 14 bases stayed unmatched. CDR1 is SEHNR and CDR2 is FQNEAQ in the germline V gene (reference sequence). The CDR3 runs 20 residues. CDR3 nucleotide sequence: TGTGCCAGCAGCCAGAGGACTAGCGGGGGCCGAACCTCTAGCACAGATACGCAGTATTTT. Translated: CASSQRTSGGRTSSTDTQYF.

This chain joins TRBV10-3 and TRBJ2-7; D could derive from TRBD1 or TRBD2 (6 bases each). Trimming left V 4 bases short and J 5 bases short, with 15 bases between. CDR3 length: 14 residues. Per germline, CDR1 ENHRY and CDR2 SYGVKD. CDR3 protein: CAISAGGGFHEQYF. The CDR3 DNA follows: TGTGCCATCAGTGCTGGAGGGGGTTTCCACGAGCAGTACTTC.

This clonotype was counted a few times. The chain couples TRBV27 to TRBJ1-5; D is perhaps TRBD1 (5 bases). There are 15 residues in the CDR3. The V and J ends lost 5 bases and 2 bases respectively, with 13 bases between them. The V gene's germline CDR1 is MNHEY and CDR2 SMNVEV (reference sequence). CDR3 amino acids: CASSPAGRRNQPQHF. The DNA for the CDR3 is TGTGCCAGCAGTCCCGCAGGGAGGCGCAATCAGCCCCAGCATTTT.

Relative to its sample, this clonotype is medium-sized (0.01 to 0.1%). The J gene is TRBJ2-3, the V gene TRBV20-1, with TRBD1 matching over 9 bases. Trimming took 1 base from V and 6 from J; bases not matched to a gene: 5. Per the germline V gene, CDR1 is DFQATT and CDR2 is SNEGSKA (reference sequence). The CDR3 totals 14 residues. The CDR3 loop reads CSARGTGAPDTQYF. The CDR3 DNA sequence: TGCAGTGCTAGAGGGACAGGGGCCCCGGATACGCAGTATTTT.

Notes on this clonotype: Sequence at one end of the junction differs from germline and may be a read error. The J gene is TRBJ2-1, the V gene TRBV4-1; 8 positions match TRBD2. Germline V lookup: CDR1 MGHRA, CDR2 YSYEKL. The CDR3 has 16 amino acids. CDR3 DNA: TGCGCCAGCGGCCAAGAAGGGGCTAGCGGGTTCAATGAGCAGTTCTTC. This translates into CASGQEGASGFNEQFF.

This clonotype has ten or more counts. The genes are TRBV7-6 and TRBJ2-3; D is unclear. Germline V gives CDR1 SGHVS, CDR2 FNYEAQ. CDR3 length: 14 amino acids. V was clipped by 1 base and J by 0 bases, with 5 bases between them. The CDR3 DNA sequence: TGTGCCAGCAGCTTAGTTGGCAGCACAGATACGCAGTATTTT. Protein: CASSLVGSTDTQYF. The entire variable domain, with the rest obtained from reference TRBV7-6 and TRBJ2-3, is as follows: GAGVSQSPRYKVTKRGQDVALRCDPISGHVSLYWYRQALGQGPEFLTYFNYEAQQDKSGLPNDRFSAERPEGSISTLTIQRTEQRDSAMYRCASSLVGSTDTQYFGPGTRLTVL.

In this sample, this clonotype turned up a few times. The V call is TRBV12-3 or TRBV12-4, the J call TRBJ1-6; perhaps TRBD1 as D (6 bases). V lost 4 bases and J 12 bases, leaving 13 bases between the germline ends. This CDR3 has 13 residues. CDR3: CASSSKTGGPLHF. The CDR3 DNA is TGTGCCAGCAGTTCAAAGACAGGCGGACCCCTCCACTTT.

The chain recombines TRBV5-1 with TRBJ2-7; 8 bases are a match to TRBD1. V dropped 4 bases and J dropped 7; count of bases not matched to a gene: 13. The germline CDR1 and CDR2 sequences are SGHRS and YFSETQ. The CDR3 is 15 residues long. CDR3 nucleotides: TGCGCCAGCAGCCCCGGAGCGACAGGGGCCGGAGAGCAGTACTTC. Amino acids: CASSPGATGAGEQYF.

The chain recombines TRBV5-1 with TRBJ1-4, with 7 bases fitting TRBD1. This CDR3 region has 13 residues. V gave up 2 bases and J gave up 7 bases; unmatched junction bases: 2. Per germline, CDR1 SGHRS and CDR2 YFSETQ. The chain's CDR3 is CASSFQGVEKLFF. In DNA, the CDR3 is TGCGCCAGCAGCTTCCAGGGGGTTGAAAAACTGTTTTTT.

This clonotype was counted at least ten times. This chain connects TRBV6-2 or TRBV6-3 to TRBJ2-7, with TRBD2 matching 13 bases. Germline assignment: CDR1 MNHEY and CDR2 SVGEGT. The CDR3 totals 17 residues. J gave up 7 bases and V 5 bases, and 14 bases lay outside the gene matches. The CDR3 nucleotides are TGTGCCAGCAGTCCCATACCCCGGGGACTAGCGGGAACAGAGCAGTACTTC. This encodes CASSPIPRGLAGTEQYF.

V and J are TRBV20-1 and TRBJ2-3; a weak D match, TRBD1 (5 bases). Germline V lookup: CDR1 DFQATT, CDR2 SNEGSKA (reference sequence). CDR3 length: 15 amino acids. V was cut by 4 bases and J by 1 base, with 15 bases left in between. The CDR3 reads CSATDPVRGTDTQYF. Written as DNA, the CDR3 is TGCAGTGCTACAGATCCCGTCAGGGGCACAGATACGCAGTATTTT.

V gene TRBV3-1 combines with J gene TRBJ2-7, with D perhaps assigned TRBD1 or TRBD2 (6 bases each). Germline V gene sequence: CDR1 LGHDT, CDR2 YNNKEL (reference sequence). This CDR3 has 16 residues. V was pared by 6 bases and J by 5 bases, with 23 bases between. In DNA, the CDR3 is TGTGCCAGCAGTCATGTTCGGGGGCTAGAAGGGCACGAGCAGTACTTC. Translation gives CASSHVRGLEGHEQYF.

This clonotype was detected a few times. V usage is TRBV24-1 and J usage is TRBJ2-1; TRBD1 agrees at 9 bases. Trimming removed 0 bases from V and 3 bases from J; junction bases left unmatched: 8. CDR1 KGHDR and CDR2 SFDVKD come from the germline V gene. CDR3 size: 18 residues. CDR3 in amino acids: CATSDLHKGQGNYNEQFF. The CDR3 DNA reads TGTGCCACCAGTGATTTGCACAAAGGACAGGGGAACTACAATGAGCAGTTCTTC.

This clonotype has just one count. This chain connects TRBV20-1 to TRBJ1-1, with D perhaps TRBD1 (6 bases). CDR1 is DFQATT, CDR2 SNEGSKA, per germline (reference sequence). The CDR3 sequence is 13 residues long. Trimming removed 6 bases from V and 4 bases from J, with 15 bases in between. CDR3 coding DNA: TGCAGTGCCCCAGGGGATGGGAGCACTGAAGCTTTCTTT. The encoded protein is CSAPGDGSTEAFF.

Written as DNA, the CDR3 is TGTGCCAGCAGTCAAGGGGGAGGTTCTGGGGCCAACGTCCTGACTTTC. As protein: CASSQGGGSGANVLTF. This chain uses TRBV12-3 or TRBV12-4 with TRBJ2-6; either TRBD1 or TRBD2 may supply D (6 bases each). V was clipped by 5 bases and J by 1 base, with 12 bases between them. The CDR3 sequence is 16 residues long.

The chain joins TRBV20-1 to TRBJ2-7; 11 nucleotides match TRBD2. Germline CDR1 and CDR2: DFQATT and SNEGSKA (reference sequence). This CDR3 is built from 15 residues. The V gene end was trimmed by 3 bases and the J gene end by 5 bases; junction bases not matched to a gene: 9. The CDR3 is CSASHPTSGTDEQYF. CDR3 nucleotide sequence: TGCAGTGCTAGTCATCCGACTAGCGGGACGGACGAGCAGTACTTC.

The V gene is TRBV25-1, the J gene TRBJ2-7; D gene unclear. The V gene lost 1 base and the J gene lost 4 bases, with 11 bases spanning the gap. From germline, CDR1 is MGHDK and CDR2 SYGVNS. The CDR3 runs 14 residues. The DNA for the CDR3 is TGTGCCAGCAGTGAATCTGGCCCCGGATACGAGCAGTACTTC. This gives the protein CASSESGPGYEQYF.

The chain links TRBV4-2 to TRBJ1-2; D is possibly TRBD1 (5 bases). Trimming cost V 8 bases and J 5 bases, with 12 bases left between them. Germline lookup yields CDR1 LGHNA and CDR2 YNFKEQ. This CDR3 comprises 12 residues. CDR3 DNA: TGTGCCAGCTCACTGGGACTGTATGGCTACACCTTC. It yields the protein CASSLGLYGYTF.

This clonotype was recorded a few times. The chain uses TRBV6-2 or TRBV6-3 and TRBJ2-1; D perhaps matches TRBD2 (6 bases). The germline V gene has CDR1 MNHEY and CDR2 SVGEGT. Trimming removed 2 bases from V and 4 bases from J, with 27 bases in between. The CDR3 spans 20 residues. CDR3 residues: CASSYPTGTPRPPIYNEQFF. The CDR3 DNA reads as TGTGCCAGCAGTTACCCGACCGGGACTCCAAGGCCCCCAATTTACAATGAGCAGTTCTTC.

This chain links TRBV20-1 with TRBJ1-2; 12 bases are a match to TRBD1. This CDR3 contains 16 residues. The V gene's germline CDR1 is DFQATT and CDR2 SNEGSKA (reference sequence). V shed 5 bases, J shed 7 bases, and the junction held 14 bases outside the gene matches. CDR3 sequence (DNA): TGCAGTGCTGGAGTGGGGACAGGGGGCCTAGCAGGTGGCTACACCTTC. Its translation: CSAGVGTGGLAGGYTF.

This chain uses TRBV28 with TRBJ1-5; D call uncertain. V lost 5 bases and J 5 bases, leaving 7 bases between the germline ends. Germline V gene lookup returns CDR1 MDHEN and CDR2 SYDVKM. This CDR3 contains 12 residues. DNA of the CDR3: TGTGCCAGCAGTCCTCGTTATCAGCCCCAGCATTTT. This gives the protein CASSPRYQPQHF.

This clonotype was observed a few times. This sequence joins TRBV7-2 and TRBJ2-1; no clear D gene. V lost 5 bases to trimming and J lost 3 bases, with 5 bases between them. Per the germline V gene, CDR1 is SGHTA and CDR2 is FQGNSA. The CDR3 extends over 12 amino acids. The CDR3 sequence is CASSLNYNEQFF. In DNA, the CDR3 is TGTGCCAGCAGCCTTAACTACAATGAGCAGTTCTTC.

The chain joins TRBV6-5 to TRBJ1-3; no clear D. Germline CDR1 is MNHEY and CDR2 is SVGAGI. V was trimmed by 4 bases and J by 0 bases, leaving 4 bases between them. This CDR3 region has 13 residues. CDR3 sequence reads: CASSSRSGNTIYF. The CDR3 DNA is TGTGCCAGCAGTTCACGCTCTGGAAACACCATATATTTT.

Of note for this clonotype: No conserved phenylalanine or tryptophan is present at the end of the CDR3, so a read error is the likely explanation. V usage is TRBV7-3 and J usage is TRBJ1-1; 9 nucleotides align to TRBD1. The CDR3 extends over 15 amino acids. The J segment lost 5 bases and the V segment lost 2 bases, leaving 6 bases of the junction unmatched. Germline CDR1 reads SGHTA; CDR2 reads FQGTGA. This CDR3 reads CASSLSNRGRTEAFC. The CDR3 nucleotides read TGTGCCAGCAGCTTATCTAACAGGGGGCGGACTGAAGCTTTCTGT.

This clonotype was seen repeatedly, ten times or more. CDR3 bases: TGCAGTGCCCCAGCGGAGGGCGAGACCCAGTACTTC. Its translation: CSAPAEGETQYF. This rearrangement joins TRBV20-1 to TRBJ2-5; weak D call: TRBD2 (6 bases). From germline, CDR1 is DFQATT and CDR2 SNEGSKA (reference sequence). The CDR3 is made up of 12 amino acids. Trimming left V 6 bases short and J 5 bases short, with 13 bases between.

This sequence joins TRBV7-9 and TRBJ2-3, with 7 bases aligning to TRBD1. Germline V gene sequence: CDR1 SEHNR, CDR2 FQNEAQ (reference sequence). This CDR3 comprises 14 residues. V was clipped by 5 bases and J by 4 bases; unmatched bases: 6. CDR3 loop: CASSTTGVSDTQYF. The CDR3 bases are TGTGCCAGCAGCACCACAGGGGTGTCAGATACGCAGTATTTT.

The rearrangement uses TRBV7-2 and TRBJ2-1, with 9 bases identical to TRBD2. The germline CDR1 and CDR2 sequences are SGHTA and FQGNSA. The trim removed 4 bases at V and 2 bases at J, leaving 3 bases unmatched. This CDR3 has 15 residues. The CDR3 here is CASSSSGRPYNEQFF. The DNA of the CDR3 is TGTGCCAGCAGCTCAAGCGGGAGGCCCTACAATGAGCAGTTCTTC.

This clonotype was observed a handful of times. The chain carries TRBV3-1 and TRBJ2-7, with D perhaps matching TRBD1 or TRBD2 (7 bases each). Germline-derived CDR1 and CDR2 are LGHDT and YNNKEL (reference sequence). Trimming pared 1 base from V and 5 bases from J, leaving 12 bases between. The CDR3 loop spans 14 amino acids. Here the CDR3 DNA reads TGTGCCAGCAGCCAAGGGGAGGGGGCGGACGAGCAGTACTTC. Its protein product is CASSQGEGADEQYF.